This entry describes one T cell receptor (beta chain). The data stem from a study of blood T cell repertoires in COVID-19. At the level of the study: T cells, B-cell-depleted T cells, or PBMCs provided the cDNA or gDNA that served as material.

Under the authors' procedure: Estimated nucleated cell counts came from reference gene primer amplification. The protocol was immunoSEQ multiplex PCR, while the TCRdb copy is restricted to in-frame clones and leaves out a portion. That table gives V, J and clone size, and the DNA gave D and trimming. The table lists 12,000 or so clones, about 85% of them singletons. The sequenced material came from peripheral blood. The TCR originated in a human donor in a cohort sampled during active COVID-19.

The CDR3 is CASRDPGTGGTQHF. CDR3 sequence (DNA): TGTGCCAGCAGGGACCCCGGGACAGGAGGGACCCAGCATTTT. The chain has TRBV2 and TRBJ1-5, with 8 bases aligning to TRBD1. Germline lookup yields CDR1 SNHLY and CDR2 FYNNEI. The V segment lost 6 bases and the J segment 11 bases; nucleotides outside the gene matches: 12. The CDR3 consists of 14 residues. Supplemented by reference TRBV2 and TRBJ1-5, the full variable domain reads EPEVTQTPSHQVTQMGQEVILRCVPISNHLYFYWYRQILGQKVEFLVSFYNNEISEKSEIFDDQFSVERPDGSNFTLKIRSTKLEDSAMYFCASRDPGTGGTQHFGDGTRLSIL.